The 10 T cell receptor beta chains in this list originate from one sample, sequenced in a study of blood T cell repertoires in COVID-19. Sequenced by immunoSEQ multiplex PCR; TCRdb stores in-frame clones only, minus some. The sample gives more than 30,000 clones, more than 75% of which show up once; about 14% is in the top ten. Material: peripheral blood. These receptors all come from a man in his sixties with active COVID-19.

This clone is judged medium-sized. The chain couples TRBV7-9 to TRBJ1-1; possibly TRBD1 for D (5 bases). Germline lookup yields CDR1 SEHNR and CDR2 FQNEAQ (reference sequence). The CDR3 contains 13 residues. CDR3 residues: CAGAEGATTEAFF. Written as DNA, the CDR3 is TGTGCAGGGGCGGAGGGCGCGACCACTGAAGCTTTCTTT. Complete variable domain (other parts from reference TRBV7-9 and TRBJ1-1): DTGVSQNPRHKITKRGQNVTFRCDPISEHNRLYWYRQTLGQGPEFLTYFQNEAQLEKSRLLSDRFSAERPKGSFSTLEIQRTEQGDSAMYLCAGAEGATTEAFFGQGTRLTVV.

A few counts support this clone. The chain carries TRBV27 and TRBJ2-1, with D possibly TRBD1 on 5 matching bases. This CDR3 comprises 18 residues. V lost 0 bases, J lost 6 bases, and 21 bases lay in between. CDR1 and CDR2 from the germline V gene are MNHEY and SMNVEV (reference sequence). In nucleotides, the CDR3 is TGTGCCAGCAGTTTATCGAATAGCCCAGGGTCTATCTCCAATGAGCAGTTCTTC. Protein: CASSLSNSPGSISNEQFF.

This clone was seen a handful of times. The rearrangement links TRBV6-5 to TRBJ1-5; 9 positions agree with TRBD1. This CDR3 spans 14 amino acids. V lost 4 bases and J lost 6; bases outside the gene matches: 4. Germline assignment: CDR1 MNHEY and CDR2 SVGAGI. CDR3 nucleotides: TGTGCCAGCAGTTCCGGGACAGGGCCTCAGCCCCAGCATTTT. It encodes CASSSGTGPQPQHF.

The V and J genes are TRBV27 and TRBJ2-7; 7 nucleotides agree with TRBD1. Germline values: CDR1 MNHEY, CDR2 SMNVEV (reference sequence). The V segment lost 4 bases and the J segment 4 bases; nucleotides outside the gene matches: 4. The length of the CDR3 is 13 residues. The CDR3 bases are TGTGCCAGCAGTTCTGCAGGGGGATACGAGCAGTACTTC. Amino acid sequence: CASSSAGGYEQYF.

The chain combines TRBV5-1 with TRBJ1-4; D is perhaps TRBD1 (5 bases). The CDR3 has 14 amino acids. V dropped 0 bases and J dropped 7 bases, with 10 bases sitting between them. CDR1 and CDR2 from the germline V gene are SGHRS and YFSETQ. This CDR3 reads CASSLVGGSEKLFF. CDR3 bases: TGCGCCAGCAGCTTGGTTGGGGGGTCTGAAAAACTGTTTTTT.

The rearrangement links TRBV6-5 to TRBJ1-2, with a weak D call TRBD1 (6 bases). Germline V gives CDR1 MNHEY, CDR2 SVGAGI. The V end lost 2 bases, the J end lost 9 bases, and 13 bases lay between the germline ends. There are 13 residues in the CDR3. CDR3: CASSYPEGESYTF. The CDR3 bases are TGTGCCAGCAGTTACCCCGAGGGGGAGAGCTACACCTTC.

The V call is TRBV10-3, the J call TRBJ2-7, with TRBD2 identical over 11 bases. Germline CDR1 and CDR2: ENHRY and SYGVKD. V trimming: 2 bases; J trimming: 5 bases; junction bases outside the gene matches: 2. The CDR3 totals 14 residues. The CDR3 nucleotides read TGTGCCATCAGTGAGACTAGCGGGAGCGACGAGCAGTACTTC. Its translation: CAISETSGSDEQYF.

This sequence joins TRBV27 and TRBJ2-3; D is unclear. From germline, CDR1 is MNHEY and CDR2 SMNVEV (reference sequence). Trimming stripped 0 bases from V and 4 bases from J, with 8 bases between. The CDR3 runs to 14 residues. The CDR3 reads CASSLSGRADTQYF. CDR3 DNA: TGTGCCAGCAGTTTATCGGGCCGCGCAGATACGCAGTATTTT.

The CDR3: CASSSDPAGVGDEQFF. The CDR3 DNA follows: TGTGCCAGCAGCTCCGATCCGGCGGGAGTAGGGGATGAGCAGTTCTTC. The chain joins TRBV7-2 to TRBJ2-1, with TRBD2 identical over 7 bases. CDR1 and CDR2 (germline): SGHTA, FQGNSA. The CDR3 extends over 16 amino acids. V lost 4 bases, J lost 8 bases, and 14 bases stayed unmatched.

The rearrangement links TRBV3-1 (or the pseudogene TRBV3-2) to TRBJ2-4; 9 nucleotides agree with TRBD2. Germline-derived CDR1 and CDR2 are LGHDT and YNNKEL (reference sequence). CDR3 length equals 16 residues. The ends lost 4 bases at V and 8 bases at J; junction bases unmatched: 12. The CDR3, as DNA: TGTGCCAGCAGCCCCCCGGGGCGCGGGGGGGCGGACATTCAGTACTTC. Its protein product is CASSPPGRGGADIQYF.